This T cell receptor beta chain stems from a study of cytomegalovirus exposure and HLA in healthy donors. General study findings and limits: In most subjects, TCR beta sequences reportedly gave accurate predictions of HLA-A and HLA-B alleles. Roughly even sequencing depth across donors was the assumption behind the presence/absence analyses. Reportedly, cytomegalovirus status was diagnosed with high sensitivity and specificity. In a later analysis, at a false discovery rate of 0.05, under 20,000 TCR beta sequences were associated with HLA alleles.

Note on this clone: Its antigen is not known.

PCR amplification relied on 60 Vbeta primers (plus 13 Jbeta primers). Method: immunoSEQ multiplex PCR; TCRdb's copy keeps in-frame clones and lacks some. The sample lists around 200,000 clones, under 85% occurring once. CDR3 size: 14 residues. Trimming shortened V by 2 bases and J by 1 base, and 9 bases separated the two germline ends. CDR1 is MNHEY, CDR2 SVGAGI, per germline. V usage is TRBV6-5 and J usage is TRBJ2-7; tentative D call: TRBD2 (6 bases). This receptor was taken from a middle-aged man in good health and CMV-seronegative. The material sequenced was PBMCs. The CDR3 DNA follows: TGTGCCAGCAGTTACGGGGGGAGATCCTACGAGCAGTACTTC. This encodes CASSYGGRSYEQYF.